These 22 T cell receptor beta chains were sequenced from one sample in a study of T cell responses to AZD1222 COVID-19 vaccine. Measured with immunoSEQ multiplex PCR; TCRdb has only the in-frame clones, and not every one. The sample shows about 160,000 clones, roughly nine tenths of them seen only once. This specimen was peripheral blood, taken on day 0 of MenACWY control vaccination. These receptors came from an adult in good health.

The genes are TRBV5-8 and TRBJ2-1; 8 bases line up with TRBD2. V shed 4 bases, J shed 9 bases, and the junction held 12 bases outside the gene matches. Germline values: CDR1 SGHTS, CDR2 YDEGEE. The CDR3 runs to 15 residues. CDR3 sequence: CASSRGERESGEQFF. In nucleotides, the CDR3 is TGTGCCAGCAGCCGAGGGGAGCGGGAGTCTGGTGAGCAGTTCTTC.

The chain combines TRBV11-3 with TRBJ2-2; D is undetermined. The CDR3 is 12 residues long. The ends were cut back, 2 bases at V and 8 bases at J, with 6 bases in the middle. Looked up from germline, CDR1 is SGHNT and CDR2 is YENEEA. The CDR3 DNA sequence: TGTGCCAGCAGCTTACCAGGAGGGGAGCTGTTTTTT. Its protein product is CASSLPGGELFF. The full variable domain, its missing parts supplied by reference TRBV11-3 and TRBJ2-2, is EAGVVQSPRYKIIEKKQPVAFWCNPISGHNTLYWYLQNLGQGPELLIRYENEEAVDDSQLPKDRFSAERLKGVDSTLKIQPAELGDSAVYLCASSLPGGELFFGEGSRLTVL.

The V gene is TRBV19, the J gene TRBJ2-1, with D hard to call. The germline V and J ends were trimmed by 3 bases and 9 bases, with 9 bases remaining between them. The CDR3 consists of 12 residues. Per the germline V gene, CDR1 is LNHDA and CDR2 is SQIVND (reference sequence). As DNA, the CDR3 is TGTGCCAGTAGTATGGTGAAAGGTGAGCAGTTCTTC. Its translation: CASSMVKGEQFF.

The chain combines TRBV30 with TRBJ2-1; 14 nucleotides agree with TRBD2. After removal of 3 bases from V and 2 bases from J, the junction contained 12 bases not matched to a gene. This CDR3 is built from 19 residues. Germline V gene sequence: CDR1 GTSNPN, CDR2 SVGIG (reference sequence). CDR3 protein: CAWSKRWTSGRSAYNEQFF. DNA of the CDR3: TGTGCCTGGAGCAAAAGGTGGACTAGCGGGAGGTCCGCCTACAATGAGCAGTTCTTC.

The chain carries TRBV6-4 and TRBJ1-1; the D gene is possibly TRBD1 (5 bases). Trimming took off 6 bases at V and 3 bases at J, with 14 bases between the two ends. The germline V gene has CDR1 MRHNA and CDR2 SNTAGT. This CDR3 is built from 14 residues. The CDR3 reads CASRQTGRDTEAFF. Here the CDR3 DNA reads TGTGCCAGCAGGCAGACGGGGCGGGACACTGAAGCTTTCTTT.

The chain is built from TRBV9 and TRBJ2-2; no definite D call. The CDR3 totals 15 residues. V lost 1 base to trimming and J lost 4 bases, with 11 bases between them. CDR1 is SGDLS and CDR2 is YYNGEE in the germline V gene. This CDR3 reads CASSVSGRPTGELFF. The DNA of the CDR3 is TGTGCCAGCAGCGTATCCGGCAGACCCACCGGGGAGCTGTTTTTT.

The chain combines TRBV27 with TRBJ2-1; possibly TRBD2 for D (6 bases). The CDR3 covers 12 residues. Germline V gene lookup returns CDR1 MNHEY and CDR2 SMNVEV (reference sequence). V shed 9 bases and J shed 9 bases, with 15 bases lying between them. The CDR3 DNA follows: TGTGCCAGTCGGCGGGGCTTACCTGAGCAGTTCTTC. Translation gives CASRRGLPEQFF.

The chain has TRBV9 and TRBJ2-7, with 10 bases identical to TRBD1. Germline V gives CDR1 SGDLS, CDR2 YYNGEE. Trimming cost V 3 bases and J 6 bases; bases outside gene matches: 3. The CDR3 consists of 13 residues. The CDR3 DNA is TGTGCCAGCAGCGAGGGACAGGGGAGCGAGCAGTACTTC. Its translation is CASSEGQGSEQYF.

The V and J genes are TRBV25-1 and TRBJ1-3, with D tentatively TRBD1 (6 bases). There are 14 residues in the CDR3. Trimming left V 6 bases short and J 6 bases short, with 15 bases between. Germline V gene lookup returns CDR1 MGHDK and CDR2 SYGVNS. In DNA form, the CDR3 reads TGTGCCAGCAGCCGGGACAACGCTGCAAACACCATATATTTT. Protein: CASSRDNAANTIYF.

The chain has TRBV6-5 and TRBJ2-4, with 9 nucleotides matching TRBD1. Unmatched junction bases numbered 11, after V lost 6 bases and J lost 11 bases. The CDR3 length is 14 residues. Looked up from germline, CDR1 is MNHEY and CDR2 is SVGAGI. The chain's CDR3 is CASSGQGRNKVQYF. CDR3 nucleotides: TGTGCCAGCAGCGGACAGGGGCGCAATAAGGTTCAGTACTTC.

The V gene is TRBV9, the J gene TRBJ1-2; D might be TRBD1 (6 bases). V was pared by 4 bases and J by 2 bases, with 21 bases between. The germline gives CDR1 SGDLS, CDR2 YYNGEE. The CDR3 sequence is 17 residues long. The CDR3 bases are TGTGCCAGCAGCCGGACCCGGGACACCAGAACCAACTATGGCTACACCTTC. Translation gives CASSRTRDTRTNYGYTF. The full variable domain, completed using reference TRBV9 and TRBJ1-2, is DSGVTQTPKHLITATGQRVTLRCSPRSGDLSVYWYQQSLDQGLQFLIQYYNGEERAKGNILERFSAQQFPDLHSELNLSSLELGDSALYFCASSRTRDTRTNYGYTFGSGTRLTVV.

The chain has TRBV7-3 and TRBJ1-6; 7 bases are shared with TRBD1. Trimming removed 5 bases from V and 7 bases from J; junction bases left unmatched: 5. CDR3 length: 14 residues. CDR1 SGHTA and CDR2 FQGTGA come from the germline V gene. CDR3 sequence (DNA): TGTGCCAGCAGCAAGACAGGGAACAATTCACCCCTCCACTTT. As protein: CASSKTGNNSPLHF. Drawing the rest from reference TRBV7-3 and TRBJ1-6, the complete variable domain is GAGVSQTPSNKVTEKGKYVELRCDPISGHTALYWYRQSLGQGPEFLIYFQGTGAADDSGLPNDRFFAVRPEGSVSTLKIQRTERGDSAVYLCASSKTGNNSPLHFGNGTRLTVT.

V usage is TRBV6-2 or TRBV6-3 and J usage is TRBJ1-6; weak D call: TRBD1 (6 bases). Deletions cut 5 bases from V and 7 bases from J, with 15 bases between. The length of the CDR3 is 15 residues. The germline V gene has CDR1 MNHEY and CDR2 SVGEGT. CDR3 loop: CASSDPQGGNSPLHF. CDR3 in DNA: TGTGCCAGCAGTGACCCACAGGGTGGGAATTCACCCCTCCACTTT.

The CDR3 DNA is TGTGCCAGCAGTTTCCTTGACGGTCGGGGGACTGAAGCTTTCTTT. Protein: CASSFLDGRGTEAFF. The chain has TRBV28 and TRBJ1-1, with D tentatively TRBD1 (5 bases). The V gene's germline CDR1 is MDHEN and CDR2 SYDVKM. This CDR3 is 15 amino acids long. V lost 3 bases to trimming and J lost 5 bases, with 16 bases between them. Drawing the rest from reference TRBV28 and TRBJ1-1, the complete variable domain is DVKVTQSSRYLVKRTGEKVFLECVQDMDHENMFWYRQDPGLGLRLIYFSYDVKMKEKGDIPEGYSVSREKKERFSLILESASTNQTSMYLCASSFLDGRGTEAFFGQGTRLTVV.

The chain employs TRBV30 and TRBJ2-7; TRBD2 agrees at 8 bases. CDR1 GTSNPN and CDR2 SVGIG come from the germline V gene (reference sequence). Trimming cost V 3 bases and J 0 bases; bases outside gene matches: 13. The CDR3 is 17 residues long. The DNA for the CDR3 is TGTGCCTGGAGCGACGAAGCTACTAGCGGTTACTCCTACGAGCAGTACTTC. Translation gives CAWSDEATSGYSYEQYF. Using reference TRBV30 and TRBJ2-7 for the parts outside the CDR3, the full variable domain is SQTIHQWPATLVQPVGSPLSLECTVEGTSNPNLYWYRQAAGRGLQLLFYSVGIGQISSEVPQNLSASRPQDRQFILSSKKLLLSDSGFYLCAWSDEATSGYSYEQYFGPGTRLTVT.

This clone was counted only a few times. This chain uses TRBV7-2 with TRBJ2-2; 13 nucleotides agree with TRBD2. V shed 0 bases, J shed 4 bases, and the junction held 11 bases outside the gene matches. This CDR3 is built from 20 residues. Germline V gene sequence: CDR1 SGHTA, CDR2 FQGNSA. In DNA, the CDR3 is TGTGCCAGCAGCTTAGCGCGGGGGACTAGCGGGATTCTTGGCACCGGGGAGCTGTTTTTT. Translated: CASSLARGTSGILGTGELFF.

This clone has only one observation. The rearrangement uses TRBV16 and TRBJ1-6; D unclear. The CDR3 totals 11 residues. Germline V gives CDR1 KGHSY, CDR2 FQNENV. The germline V and J ends were trimmed by 5 bases and 9 bases, with 5 bases remaining between them. The CDR3: CASSDLSPLHF. CDR3 sequence (DNA): TGTGCCAGCAGCGACCTTTCACCCCTCCACTTT.

The V call is TRBV24-1, the J call TRBJ1-2; TRBD1 matches at 8 bases. CDR1 is KGHDR, CDR2 SFDVKD, per germline. The CDR3 totals 16 residues. V was pared by 4 bases and J by 2 bases, with 8 bases of the junction left unmatched. The CDR3 protein is CATSDPGQDVNYGYTF. As DNA, the CDR3 is TGTGCCACCAGTGACCCGGGACAGGACGTCAACTATGGCTACACCTTC.

The gene calls are TRBV6-5 and TRBJ1-2, with D tentatively TRBD1 (5 bases). This CDR3 contains 13 residues. Germline V gene lookup returns CDR1 MNHEY and CDR2 SVGAGI. V gave up 7 bases and J gave up 4 bases, with 13 bases separating them. The chain's CDR3 is CASNLGRGYGYTF. Here the CDR3 DNA reads TGTGCCAGCAATCTAGGGAGGGGCTATGGCTACACCTTC.

The chain recombines TRBV19 with TRBJ1-2; 7 bases align to TRBD1. The germline V gene has CDR1 LNHDA and CDR2 SQIVND (reference sequence). The V and J ends lost 3 bases and 4 bases, in that order; junction bases with no gene match: 5. The CDR3 covers 14 residues. The CDR3 is CASSMNRDSYGYTF. As DNA, the CDR3 is TGTGCCAGTAGTATGAACCGGGACAGCTATGGCTACACCTTC.

The rearrangement uses TRBV27 and TRBJ2-1; tentative D call: TRBD1 (7 bases). V was pared by 6 bases and J by 9 bases, with 18 bases between. Germline values: CDR1 MNHEY, CDR2 SMNVEV (reference sequence). The CDR3 has 14 amino acids. The CDR3 DNA reads TGTGCCAGCAGCCGACAGGGCCCGGAGGGTGAGCAGTTCTTC. This sequence encodes CASSRQGPEGEQFF.

The table lists this clone with a count of one. V is TRBV24-1 and J is TRBJ2-3; 14 nucleotides match TRBD2. V lost 0 bases, J lost 2 bases, and 12 bases stayed unmatched. This CDR3 is built from 21 residues. Germline CDR1 is KGHDR and CDR2 is SFDVKD. The CDR3 loop is CATSDLRPTSGRAAFTDTQYF. The CDR3, as DNA: TGTGCCACCAGTGATTTGAGGCCGACTAGCGGGAGGGCCGCATTCACAGATACGCAGTATTTT.